Shown below are 18 T cell receptor beta chains from a single sample sequenced in a study of somatic mutations in cytotoxic T cells in rheumatoid arthritis. Using immunoSEQ multiplex PCR, the repertoire was profiled, and TCRdb retains in-frame clones only, with some absent. Of around 11,000 clones in the sample, 85% to 95% are singletons; the top ten hold 11% to 15%. Sequenced material: CD8+ T cells sorted from blood. All receptors derive from a young woman with rheumatoid arthritis.

The V and J genes are TRBV4-3 and TRBJ1-5, with D possibly TRBD1 on 5 matching bases. CDR1 and CDR2 (germline): LGHNA, YSLEER. CDR3 size: 17 residues. The V end was cut by 0 bases, the J end by 0 bases, with 12 bases between. CDR3 in amino acids: CASSQDRDSHSNQPQHF. For the CDR3, the DNA is TGCGCCAGCAGCCAAGATCGGGACTCACATAGCAATCAGCCCCAGCATTTT.

The V call is TRBV14, the J call TRBJ1-2; no definite D call. V lost 1 base to trimming and J lost 6 bases, with 12 bases between them. The CDR3 has 14 amino acids. The V gene's germline CDR1 is SGHDN and CDR2 FVKESK. The CDR3, as DNA: TGTGCCAGCAGCCAAGTCCCCGGGAGGGATGGCTACACCTTC. Protein: CASSQVPGRDGYTF.

The V call is TRBV5-6, the J call TRBJ2-5; maybe TRBD2 (6 bases). V shed 0 bases and J shed 5 bases, with 17 bases lying between them. The CDR3 sequence is 16 residues long. Looked up from germline, CDR1 is SGHDT and CDR2 is YYEEEE. CDR3 amino acids: CASSLAGRGRRETQYF. The DNA of the CDR3 is TGTGCCAGCAGCTTGGCCGGGCGGGGTAGGCGGGAGACCCAGTACTTC.

The chain uses TRBV5-4 and TRBJ1-3, with TRBD1 matching over 7 bases. This CDR3 comprises 14 residues. Trimming at V came to 3 bases and at J to 0 bases, leaving 0 bases not matched to a gene. Germline V lookup: CDR1 SGHNT, CDR2 YYREEE (reference sequence). CDR3 region: CASSWDSSGNTIYF. The DNA for the CDR3 is TGTGCCAGCAGCTGGGACAGCTCTGGAAACACCATATATTTT.

The V call is TRBV10-2, the J call TRBJ1-5, with no clear D. The CDR3 runs to 15 residues. V lost 3 bases and J 0 bases, leaving 9 bases between the germline ends. Germline assignment: CDR1 WSHSY and CDR2 SAAADI. The CDR3 spells CASSDPRGSNQPQHF. The CDR3 nucleotides read TGCGCCAGCAGTGACCCCCGGGGTAGCAATCAGCCCCAGCATTTT.

This chain joins TRBV9 and TRBJ2-5; 7 bases line up with TRBD1. The germline V gene encodes CDR1 SGDLS and CDR2 YYNGEE. The CDR3 length is 15 residues. V trimming: 1 base; J trimming: 2 bases; junction bases outside the gene matches: 5. CDR3 residues: CASSVSGRGQETQYF. The CDR3 DNA reads as TGTGCCAGCAGCGTATCCGGCAGGGGGCAAGAGACCCAGTACTTC.

The chain carries TRBV5-4 and TRBJ1-4; 12 positions match TRBD1. Germline CDR1 reads SGHNT; CDR2 reads YYREEE (reference sequence). CDR3 size: 15 residues. With 3 bases clipped from V and 8 bases from J, the junction kept 5 bases outside the gene matches. The CDR3 protein is CASSWGQGAEEKLFF. The DNA of the CDR3 is TGTGCCAGCAGCTGGGGACAGGGGGCAGAGGAAAAACTGTTTTTT.

As DNA, the CDR3 is TGTGCCAGCAGCTTAGGAACTGATGGCGAGCAGTACTTC. Translation: CASSLGTDGEQYF. The gene calls are TRBV7-9 and TRBJ2-7; no clear D gene. Germline V gene sequence: CDR1 SEHNR, CDR2 FQNEAQ (reference sequence). The CDR3 contains 13 residues. Trimming stripped 1 base from V and 6 bases from J, with 10 bases between.

The V gene is TRBV5-1, the J gene TRBJ1-1; the D gene is possibly TRBD1 (6 bases). Germline loops: CDR1 SGHRS, CDR2 YFSETQ. The ends were cut back, 1 base at V and 0 bases at J, with 19 bases in the middle. This CDR3 contains 18 residues. The CDR3 DNA reads TGCGCCAGCAGCTTGCCCCAGGAGGACAGAACAATGAACACTGAAGCTTTCTTT. Amino acids: CASSLPQEDRTMNTEAFF.

This rearrangement joins TRBV7-6 to TRBJ1-2, with 9 bases matching TRBD1. The CDR3 has 15 amino acids. V lost 1 base to trimming and J lost 8 bases; unmatched junction nucleotides: 8. Germline assignment: CDR1 SGHVS and CDR2 FNYEAQ. The CDR3 protein is CASSLEVGTGNGYTF. CDR3 DNA: TGTGCCAGCAGCTTAGAAGTCGGGACAGGGAACGGCTACACCTTC.

This sequence joins TRBV27 and TRBJ1-1; possible D gene TRBD1, 5 bases. In germline, CDR1 is MNHEY, CDR2 SMNVEV (reference sequence). The V end was cut by 5 bases, the J end by 6 bases, with 16 bases between. The CDR3 runs 14 residues. As DNA, the CDR3 is TGTGCCAGCAGTATCCTAGGGGAGGTCCCTGAAGCTTTCTTT. Encoded protein: CASSILGEVPEAFF.

This clone was found a few times. This sequence joins TRBV29-1 and TRBJ1-2; D is possibly TRBD1 (5 bases). Between the trimmed V and J ends, which lost 2 bases and 1 base, there was a span of 11 bases. The CDR3 sequence is 14 residues long. Per the germline V gene, CDR1 is SQVTM and CDR2 is ANQGSEA. The CDR3 region is CSVESRGINYGYTF. For the CDR3, the DNA is TGCAGCGTTGAATCCCGGGGGATTAACTATGGCTACACCTTC.

This chain uses TRBV7-9 with TRBJ2-7; a weak D match, TRBD1 (6 bases). Trimming pared 4 bases from V and 2 bases from J, leaving 6 bases between. Per the germline V gene, CDR1 is SEHNR and CDR2 is FQNEAQ (reference sequence). CDR3 length equals 12 residues. The CDR3 region is CASSWDTYEQYF. For the CDR3, the DNA is TGTGCCAGCAGCTGGGACACCTACGAGCAGTACTTC.

The chain is built from TRBV7-3 and TRBJ1-6; no clear D. V lost 1 base, J lost 7 bases, and 8 bases lay in between. Per the germline V gene, CDR1 is SGHTA and CDR2 is FQGTGA. The CDR3 contains 14 residues. In DNA, the CDR3 is TGTGCCAGCAGCTTAAGACGGGAAAATTCACCCCTCCACTTT. This encodes CASSLRRENSPLHF.

This rearrangement joins TRBV6-5 to TRBJ2-7; TRBD2 matches at 12 bases. From germline, CDR1 is MNHEY and CDR2 SVGAGI. V was clipped by 0 bases and J by 6 bases; unmatched bases: 3. The CDR3 is 15 residues long. CDR3 region: CASSYSEGLAGEQYF. CDR3 nucleotides: TGTGCCAGCAGTTACTCAGAGGGACTAGCGGGCGAGCAGTACTTC.

This chain joins TRBV27 and TRBJ2-7, with 7 bases matching TRBD2. The CDR3 has 15 amino acids. Germline CDR1 is MNHEY and CDR2 is SMNVEV (reference sequence). The trim removed 6 bases at V and 4 bases at J, leaving 12 bases unmatched. The CDR3 is CASREWGRDQYEQYF. CDR3 coding DNA: TGTGCCAGCAGGGAATGGGGGAGGGACCAGTACGAGCAGTACTTC.

CDR3 in DNA: TGTGCCAGCAGTCCCCGGACTAGCGGGGGGGCAGAGTACTTC. Translated: CASSPRTSGGAEYF. This chain joins TRBV6-5 and TRBJ2-7, with 15 nucleotides matching TRBD2. Germline trimming cut 5 bases from V and 11 bases from J; bases unmatched to any gene: 7. The germline V gene has CDR1 MNHEY and CDR2 SVGAGI. The CDR3 extends over 14 amino acids.

The rearrangement links TRBV5-1 to TRBJ2-2; 10 bases are shared with TRBD2. The CDR3 loop spans 17 amino acids. V shed 5 bases and J 2 bases; nucleotides not matched to a gene: 9. Germline CDR1 and CDR2: SGHRS and YFSETQ. The CDR3 sequence is CASRPLLAGANTGELFF. The CDR3 DNA is TGCGCCAGCAGACCACTTCTAGCGGGAGCAAACACCGGGGAGCTGTTTTTT.